This is a list of T cell receptor beta chains from one sample in a study of cytomegalovirus exposure and HLA in healthy donors. The data were produced by immunoSEQ multiplex PCR, yet TCRdb's version contains in-frame clones alone and is incomplete. The repertoire shows around 65,000 clones; the top ten hold roughly 5.4%. The sample consisted of PBMCs. The receptor source for this set is a man aged 25-45 years in good health and CMV-seropositive. Each CDR3 is given with its conserved first and last residue. D genes are given only for firm matches.

cdr3_aa: CASSPVGQGTLDEKLFF
cdr3_nt: TGTGCCAGCAGTCCCGTTGGACAGGGAACCCTGGATGAAAAACTGTTTTTT
j_call: TRBJ1-4
d_call: TRBD1
v_call: TRBV28

cdr3_aa: CASSLAPGFLSYEQYF
cdr3_nt: TGCGCCAGCAGCTTGGCCCCCGGGTTCCTCTCCTACGAGCAGTACTTC
j_call: TRBJ2-7
d_call: NA
v_call: TRBV5-1

cdr3_aa: CASSIGTGGYGYTF
cdr3_nt: TGTGCCAGCAGCATCGGGACAGGGGGTTATGGCTACACCTTC
j_call: TRBJ1-2
d_call: TRBD1
v_call: TRBV7-9

cdr3_aa: CATSRTGGSSQPQHF
cdr3_nt: TGTGCCACCAGCAGAACAGGGGGCTCGTCTCAGCCCCAGCATTTT
j_call: TRBJ1-5
d_call: TRBD1
v_call: TRBV15

cdr3_aa: CAWVPGLAGSYNEQFF
cdr3_nt: TGTGCCTGGGTCCCCGGACTAGCGGGATCCTACAATGAGCAGTTCTTC
j_call: TRBJ2-1
d_call: TRBD2
v_call: TRBV30

cdr3_aa: CASSQDYTSGTDTQYF
cdr3_nt: TGTGCCAGCAGCCAAGATTACACTAGTGGAACAGATACGCAGTATTTT
j_call: TRBJ2-3
d_call: NA
v_call: TRBV4-2

cdr3_aa: CASSKNRDRALSYEQYF
cdr3_nt: TGTGCCAGCAGCAAAAATAGGGACAGGGCCCTCTCCTACGAGCAGTACTTC
j_call: TRBJ2-7
d_call: NA
v_call: TRBV21-1

cdr3_aa: CASSLEGEPHSPLHF
cdr3_nt: TGTGCCAGCAGCTTAGAAGGAGAGCCACATTCACCCCTCCACTTT
j_call: TRBJ1-6
d_call: NA
v_call: TRBV11-2

cdr3_aa: CASSQDGGPKQFF
cdr3_nt: TGCGCCAGCAGCCAAGATGGGGGCCCTAAGCAGTTCTTC
j_call: TRBJ2-1
d_call: NA
v_call: TRBV4-1

cdr3_aa: CASSDSTSGGDTQYF
cdr3_nt: TGTGCCAGCAGTGACTCGACTAGCGGGGGAGATACGCAGTATTTT
j_call: TRBJ2-3
d_call: TRBD2
v_call: TRBV6-4

cdr3_aa: CATGDFGGQETQYF
cdr3_nt: TGTGCCACCGGGGACTTTGGGGGCCAAGAGACCCAGTACTTC
j_call: TRBJ2-5
d_call: NA
v_call: TRBV6-6

cdr3_aa: CASRGGPGDTQYF
cdr3_nt: TGTGCCAGTCGGGGGGGCCCAGGGGATACGCAGTATTTT
j_call: TRBJ2-3
d_call: TRBD2
v_call: TRBV7-3

cdr3_aa: CASGRPGQTNTEAFF
cdr3_nt: TGTGCCAGCGGGCGACCGGGACAGACGAACACTGAAGCTTTCTTT
j_call: TRBJ1-1
d_call: TRBD1
v_call: TRBV6-1

cdr3_aa: CASSWTTSSYEQYF
cdr3_nt: TGTGCCAGCAGCTGGACAACGAGCTCCTACGAGCAGTACTTC
j_call: TRBJ2-7
d_call: NA
v_call: TRBV7-8

cdr3_aa: CSVVDREETQYF
cdr3_nt: TGCAGCGTTGTGGACAGAGAAGAGACCCAGTACTTC
j_call: TRBJ2-5
d_call: NA
v_call: TRBV29-1

cdr3_aa: CASSSRGSGLNNEQFF
cdr3_nt: TGTGCCAGCAGCTCTCGGGGTAGCGGGCTCAACAATGAGCAGTTCTTC
j_call: TRBJ2-1
d_call: TRBD2
v_call: TRBV7-9

cdr3_aa: CAWSAMIGNEQFF
cdr3_nt: TGTGCCTGGAGTGCGATGATCGGGAATGAGCAGTTCTTC
j_call: TRBJ2-1
d_call: NA
v_call: TRBV30

cdr3_aa: CASSLQGASDTQYF
cdr3_nt: TGTGCCAGCAGCTTGCAGGGGGCGTCAGATACGCAGTATTTT
j_call: TRBJ2-3
d_call: TRBD1
v_call: TRBV5-4

cdr3_aa: CASSRVRAGGTEAFF
cdr3_nt: TGTGCCAGCAGTAGAGTAAGGGCTGGGGGGACTGAAGCTTTCTTT
j_call: TRBJ1-1
d_call: NA
v_call: TRBV6-1